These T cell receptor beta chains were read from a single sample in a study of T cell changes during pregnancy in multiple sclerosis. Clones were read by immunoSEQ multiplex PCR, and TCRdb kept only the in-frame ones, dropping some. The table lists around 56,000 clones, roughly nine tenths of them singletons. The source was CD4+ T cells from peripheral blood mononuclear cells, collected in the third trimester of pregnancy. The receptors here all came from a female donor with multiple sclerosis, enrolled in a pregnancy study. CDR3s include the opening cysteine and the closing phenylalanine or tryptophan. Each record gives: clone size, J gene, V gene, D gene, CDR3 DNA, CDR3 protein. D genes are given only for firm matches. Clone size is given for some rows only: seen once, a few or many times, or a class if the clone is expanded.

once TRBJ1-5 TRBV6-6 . TGTGCCAGCAGTTACTCGTGGAGAGGGAATCAGCCCCAGCATTTT CASSYSWRGNQPQHF
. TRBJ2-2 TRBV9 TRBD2 TGTGCCAGCAGCGTAGCCCCGGGGGGGCCGGTATTCAGCGGGGAGCTGTTTTTT CASSVAPGGPVFSGELFF
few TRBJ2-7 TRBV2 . TGTGCCAGCAGTGAAGCTCGGGATTACTACGAGCAGTACTTC CASSEARDYYEQYF
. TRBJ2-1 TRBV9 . TGTGCCAGCAGCGTAGCACTAGGAGAGCAGTTCTTC CASSVALGEQFF
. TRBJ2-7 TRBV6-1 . TGTGCCAGCAGTGAAAGTAGAGACAGCACTTACTACGAGCAGTACTTC CASSESRDSTYYEQYF
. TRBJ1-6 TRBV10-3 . TGTGCCATCAGTGAGGTGGGGGCTCACCAAGATTCACCCCTCCACTTT CAISEVGAHQDSPLHF
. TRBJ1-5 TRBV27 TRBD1 TGTGCCAGCAGTTCGACAGGGTCTCAGCCCCAGCATTTT CASSSTGSQPQHF
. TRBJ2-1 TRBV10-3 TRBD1 TGTGCCATCCTGAGGGACAGCTCCTACAATGAGCAGTTCTTC CAILRDSSYNEQFF
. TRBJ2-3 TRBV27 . TGTGCCAGCAAGGCAGTGGCGGGAAGAACAGATACGCAGTATTTT CASKAVAGRTDTQYF
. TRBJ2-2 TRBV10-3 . TGTGCCATCAGTGAGTCACAGGGCCGATGGGGCGGGGAGCTGTTTTTT CAISESQGRWGGELFF
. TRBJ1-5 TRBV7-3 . TGTGCCAGCAGTCGGACAGCACAACAGCCCCAGCATTTT CASSRTAQQPQHF
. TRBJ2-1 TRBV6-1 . TGTGCCAGCAGTGAAGTCCAGCGGCTAAGCTCCTACAATGAGCAGTTCTTC CASSEVQRLSSYNEQFF
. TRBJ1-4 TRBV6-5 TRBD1 TGTGCCAGCAGTTCCGGGACAGGGAATGAAAAACTGTTTTTT CASSSGTGNEKLFF
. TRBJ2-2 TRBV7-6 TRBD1 TGTGCCAGCAGACCGACAGGGGCGATCGGGGAGCTGTTTTTT CASRPTGAIGELFF
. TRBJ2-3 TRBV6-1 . TGTGCCAGCAGTGAATCCCAGGGGCGAACTCCAGATACGCAGTATTTT CASSESQGRTPDTQYF
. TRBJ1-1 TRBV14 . TGTGCCAGCAGCCTACAGGGAAACACTGAAGCTTTCTTT CASSLQGNTEAFF
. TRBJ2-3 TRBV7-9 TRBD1 TGTGCCAGCAGCCCCCGGGCAGGGGGCCTAACAGATACGCAGTATTTT CASSPRAGGLTDTQYF
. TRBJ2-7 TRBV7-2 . TGTGCCAGCAGCTTAGGGGGCGGCAGCTCCTACGAGCAGTACTTC CASSLGGGSSYEQYF
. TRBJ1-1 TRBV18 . TGTGCCAGCTCACCACAGGAGGAGGGGACTGAAGCTTTCTTT CASSPQEEGTEAFF
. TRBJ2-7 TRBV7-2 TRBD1 TGTGCCAGCAGCTTCCGGGACAGCCCCTACGAGCAGTACTTC CASSFRDSPYEQYF
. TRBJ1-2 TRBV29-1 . TGCAGCGTTCAACAGGGAACGGACTATGGCTACACCTTC CSVQQGTDYGYTF
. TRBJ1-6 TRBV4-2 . TGTGCCAGCAGCCAAGAAGGAAGTAGGAGGTCACCCCTCCACTTT CASSQEGSRRSPLHF